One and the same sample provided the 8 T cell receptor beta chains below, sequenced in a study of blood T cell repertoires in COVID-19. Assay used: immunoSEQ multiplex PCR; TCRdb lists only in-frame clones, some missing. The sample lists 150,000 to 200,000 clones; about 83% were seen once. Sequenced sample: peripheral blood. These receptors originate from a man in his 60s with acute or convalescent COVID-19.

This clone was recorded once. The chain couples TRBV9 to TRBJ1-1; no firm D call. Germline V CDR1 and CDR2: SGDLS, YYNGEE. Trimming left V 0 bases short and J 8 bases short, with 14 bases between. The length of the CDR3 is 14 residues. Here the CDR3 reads CASSVVVRSPEAFF. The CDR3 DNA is TGTGCCAGCAGCGTAGTAGTGCGGAGCCCGGAAGCTTTCTTT.

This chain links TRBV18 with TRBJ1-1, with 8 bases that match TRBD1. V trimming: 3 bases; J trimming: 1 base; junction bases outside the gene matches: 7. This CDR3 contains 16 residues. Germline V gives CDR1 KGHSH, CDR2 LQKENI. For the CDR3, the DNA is TGTGCCAGCTCACCTCAGGGGGCCGGATCGAACACTGAAGCTTTCTTT. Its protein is CASSPQGAGSNTEAFF.

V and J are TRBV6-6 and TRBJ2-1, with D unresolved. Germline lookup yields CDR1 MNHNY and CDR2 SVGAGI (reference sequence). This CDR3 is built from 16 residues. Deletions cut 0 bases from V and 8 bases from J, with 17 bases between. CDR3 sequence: CASSYSYDLLGHEQFF. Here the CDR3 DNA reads TGTGCCAGCAGTTACTCGTACGACCTTTTGGGCCATGAGCAGTTCTTC.

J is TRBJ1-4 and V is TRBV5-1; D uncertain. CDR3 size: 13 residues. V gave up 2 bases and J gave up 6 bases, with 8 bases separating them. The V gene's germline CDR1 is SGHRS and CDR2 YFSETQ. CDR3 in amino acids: CASSLQRDEKLFF. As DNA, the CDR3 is TGCGCCAGCAGCTTACAGAGGGATGAAAAACTGTTTTTT.

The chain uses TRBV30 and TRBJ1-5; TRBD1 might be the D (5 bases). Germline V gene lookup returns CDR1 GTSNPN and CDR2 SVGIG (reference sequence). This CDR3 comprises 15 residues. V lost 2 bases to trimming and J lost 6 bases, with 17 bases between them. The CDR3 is CAWSLGTFTGQPQHF. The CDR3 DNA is TGTGCCTGGAGTCTTGGGACTTTTACGGGTCAGCCCCAGCATTTT.

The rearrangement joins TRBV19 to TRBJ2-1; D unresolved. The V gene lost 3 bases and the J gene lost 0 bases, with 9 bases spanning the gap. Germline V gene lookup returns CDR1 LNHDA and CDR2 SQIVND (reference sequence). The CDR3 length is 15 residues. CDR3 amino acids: CASSIAIASYNEQFF. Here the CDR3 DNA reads TGTGCCAGTAGTATTGCGATAGCCTCCTACAATGAGCAGTTCTTC.

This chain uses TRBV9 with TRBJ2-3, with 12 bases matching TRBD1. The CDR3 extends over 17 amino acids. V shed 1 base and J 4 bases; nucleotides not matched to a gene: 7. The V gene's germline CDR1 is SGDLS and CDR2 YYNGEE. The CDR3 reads CASSVRDRGRSSDTQYF. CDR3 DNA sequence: TGTGCCAGCAGCGTAAGGGACAGGGGGCGCAGCTCAGATACGCAGTATTTT.

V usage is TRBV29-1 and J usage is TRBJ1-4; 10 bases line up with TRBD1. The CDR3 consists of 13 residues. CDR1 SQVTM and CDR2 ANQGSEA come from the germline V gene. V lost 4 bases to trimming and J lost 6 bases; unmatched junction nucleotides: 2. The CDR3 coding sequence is TGCAGCGTTGTCGGGACAGGGGATGAAAAACTGTTTTTT. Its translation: CSVVGTGDEKLFF.